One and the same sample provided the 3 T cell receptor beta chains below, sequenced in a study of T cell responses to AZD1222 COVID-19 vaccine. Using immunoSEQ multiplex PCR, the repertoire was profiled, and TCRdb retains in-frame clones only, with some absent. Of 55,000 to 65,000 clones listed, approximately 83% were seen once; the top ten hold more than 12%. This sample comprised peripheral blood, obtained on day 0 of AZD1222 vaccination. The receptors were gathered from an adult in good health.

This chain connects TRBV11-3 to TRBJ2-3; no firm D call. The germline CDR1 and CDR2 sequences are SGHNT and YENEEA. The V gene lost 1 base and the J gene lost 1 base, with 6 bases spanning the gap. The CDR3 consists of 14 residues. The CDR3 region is CASSLAAGTDTQYF. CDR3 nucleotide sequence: TGTGCCAGCAGCTTAGCGGCAGGCACAGATACGCAGTATTTT.

The CDR3 reads CASSSGGPSYNEQFF. The CDR3 bases are TGCGCCAGCAGCTCCGGGGGACCCTCCTACAATGAGCAGTTCTTC. V is TRBV5-1 and J is TRBJ2-1, with D possibly matching TRBD2 (6 bases). The CDR3 is 15 amino acids. Germline V CDR1 and CDR2: SGHRS, YFSETQ. V lost 3 bases and J lost 0, with 10 bases in between. The complete variable domain, with remaining parts taken from reference TRBV5-1 and TRBJ2-1, reads KAGVTQTPRYLIKTRGQQVTLSCSPISGHRSVSWYQQTPGQGLQFLFEYFSETQRNKGNFPGRFSGRQFSNSRSEMNVSTLELGDSALYLCASSSGGPSYNEQFFGPGTRLTVL.

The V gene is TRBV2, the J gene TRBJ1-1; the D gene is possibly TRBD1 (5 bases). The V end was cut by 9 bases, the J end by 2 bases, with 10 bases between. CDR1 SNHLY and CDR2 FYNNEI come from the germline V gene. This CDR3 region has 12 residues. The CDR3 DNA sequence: TGTGCCAGTCTGGACATTAACACTGAAGCTTTCTTT. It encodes CASLDINTEAFF.